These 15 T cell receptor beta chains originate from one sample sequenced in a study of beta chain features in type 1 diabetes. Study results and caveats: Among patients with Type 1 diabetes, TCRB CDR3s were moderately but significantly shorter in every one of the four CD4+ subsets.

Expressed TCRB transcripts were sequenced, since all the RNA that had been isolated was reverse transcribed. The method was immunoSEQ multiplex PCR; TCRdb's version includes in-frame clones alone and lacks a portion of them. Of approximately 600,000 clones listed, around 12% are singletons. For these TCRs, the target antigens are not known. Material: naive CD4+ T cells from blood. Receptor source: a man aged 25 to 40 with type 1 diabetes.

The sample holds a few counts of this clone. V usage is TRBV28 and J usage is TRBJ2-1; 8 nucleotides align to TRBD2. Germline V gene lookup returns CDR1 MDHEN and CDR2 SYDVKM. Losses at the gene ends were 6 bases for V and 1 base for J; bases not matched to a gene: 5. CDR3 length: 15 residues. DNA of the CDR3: TGTGCCAGCAGAACCGGGACTAGTTCCTACAATGAGCAGTTCTTC. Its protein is CASRTGTSSYNEQFF.

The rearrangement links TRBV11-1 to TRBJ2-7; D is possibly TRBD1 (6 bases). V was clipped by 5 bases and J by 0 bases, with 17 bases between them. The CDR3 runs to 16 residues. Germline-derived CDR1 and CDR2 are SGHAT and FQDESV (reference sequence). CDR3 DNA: TGTGCCAGCAGCCAGACAGGTGTCGGTCTCTCCTACGAGCAGTACTTC. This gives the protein CASSQTGVGLSYEQYF.

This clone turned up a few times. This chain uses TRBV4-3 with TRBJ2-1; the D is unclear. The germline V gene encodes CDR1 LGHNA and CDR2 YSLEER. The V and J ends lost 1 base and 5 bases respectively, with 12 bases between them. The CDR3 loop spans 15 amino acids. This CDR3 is CASSQGQADDNEQFF. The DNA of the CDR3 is TGCGCCAGCAGCCAAGGGCAGGCCGACGACAATGAGCAGTTCTTC.

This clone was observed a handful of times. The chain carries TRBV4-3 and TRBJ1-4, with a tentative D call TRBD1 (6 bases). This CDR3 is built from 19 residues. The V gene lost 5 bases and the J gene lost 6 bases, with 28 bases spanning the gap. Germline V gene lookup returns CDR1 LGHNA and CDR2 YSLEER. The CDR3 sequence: CASSGEERQGSVRDEKLFF. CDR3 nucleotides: TGCGCCAGCAGCGGAGAAGAAAGGCAGGGGTCCGTACGGGATGAAAAACTGTTTTTT.

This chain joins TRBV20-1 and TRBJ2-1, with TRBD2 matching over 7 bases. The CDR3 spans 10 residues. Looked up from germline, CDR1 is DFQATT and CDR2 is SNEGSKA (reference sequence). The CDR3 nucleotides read TGCAGGCCCCGGGGGGACGAGCAGTTCTTC. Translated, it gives CRPRGDEQFF.

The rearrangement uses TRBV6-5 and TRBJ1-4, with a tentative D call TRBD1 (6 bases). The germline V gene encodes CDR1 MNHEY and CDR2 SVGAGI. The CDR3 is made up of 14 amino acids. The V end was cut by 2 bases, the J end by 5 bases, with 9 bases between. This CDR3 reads CASSYTGPNEKLFF. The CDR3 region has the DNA TGTGCCAGCAGTTACACAGGGCCCAATGAAAAACTGTTTTTT.

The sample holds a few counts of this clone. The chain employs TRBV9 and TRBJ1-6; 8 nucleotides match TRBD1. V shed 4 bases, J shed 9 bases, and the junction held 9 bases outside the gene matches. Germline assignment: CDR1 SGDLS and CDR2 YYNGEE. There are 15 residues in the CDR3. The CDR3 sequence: CASSSGGTGGSPLHF. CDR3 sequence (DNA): TGTGCCAGCAGCTCCGGGGGGACAGGCGGTTCACCCCTCCACTTT.

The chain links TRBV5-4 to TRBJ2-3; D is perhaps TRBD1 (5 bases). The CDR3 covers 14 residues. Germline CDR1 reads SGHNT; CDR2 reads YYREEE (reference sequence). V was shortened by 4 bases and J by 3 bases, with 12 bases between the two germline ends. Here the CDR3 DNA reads TGTGCCAGCAGCCCCGCACAGGCAACAGATACGCAGTATTTT. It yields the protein CASSPAQATDTQYF.

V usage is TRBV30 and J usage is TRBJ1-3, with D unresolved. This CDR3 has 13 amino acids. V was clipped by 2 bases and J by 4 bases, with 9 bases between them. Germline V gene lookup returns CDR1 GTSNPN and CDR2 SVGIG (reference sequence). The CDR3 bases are TGTGCCTGGAGTACGGGTCCGGGAAACACCATATATTTT. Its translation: CAWSTGPGNTIYF. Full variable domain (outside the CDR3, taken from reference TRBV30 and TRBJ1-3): SQTIHQWPATLVQPVGSPLSLECTVEGTSNPNLYWYRQAAGRGLQLLFYSVGIGQISSEVPQNLSASRPQDRQFILSSKKLLLSDSGFYLCAWSTGPGNTIYFGEGSWLTVV.

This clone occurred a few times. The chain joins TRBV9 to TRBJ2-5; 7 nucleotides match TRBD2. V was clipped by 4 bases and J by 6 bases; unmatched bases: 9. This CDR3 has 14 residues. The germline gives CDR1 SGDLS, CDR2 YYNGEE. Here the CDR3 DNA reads TGTGCCAGCAGCCCATCGGGGGGTTCAAAGACCCAGTACTTC. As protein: CASSPSGGSKTQYF.

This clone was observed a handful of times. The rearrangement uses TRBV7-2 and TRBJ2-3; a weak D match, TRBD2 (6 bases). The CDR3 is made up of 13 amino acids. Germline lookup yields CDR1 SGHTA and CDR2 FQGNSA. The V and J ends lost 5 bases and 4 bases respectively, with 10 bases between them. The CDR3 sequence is CASSPDYPDTQYF. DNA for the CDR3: TGTGCCAGCAGCCCGGACTATCCAGATACGCAGTATTTT.

The CDR3, as DNA: TGTGCCAGCAGGGCTCCGGGACTAGGTTCTACTTCGGGAAACAATGAGCAGTTCTTC. Its translation: CASRAPGLGSTSGNNEQFF. The V call is TRBV28, the J call TRBJ2-1, with 8 bases identical to TRBD2. The germline CDR1 and CDR2 sequences are MDHEN and SYDVKM. J was trimmed by 5 bases and V by 6 bases; bases with no gene match: 21. The CDR3 covers 19 residues.

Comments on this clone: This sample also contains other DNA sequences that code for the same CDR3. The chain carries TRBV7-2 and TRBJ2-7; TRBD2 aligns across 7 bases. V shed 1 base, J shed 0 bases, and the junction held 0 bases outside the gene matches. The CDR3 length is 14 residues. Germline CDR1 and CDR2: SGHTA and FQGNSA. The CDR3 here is CASSLGGGSYEQYF. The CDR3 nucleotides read TGTGCCAGCAGCTTAGGCGGGGGCTCCTACGAGCAGTACTTC.

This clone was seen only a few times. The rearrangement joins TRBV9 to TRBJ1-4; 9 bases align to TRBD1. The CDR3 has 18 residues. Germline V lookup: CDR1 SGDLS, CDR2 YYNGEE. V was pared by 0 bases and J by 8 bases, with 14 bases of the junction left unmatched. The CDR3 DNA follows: TGTGCCAGCAGCGTAGGCCCTTCACTACAGGGGGCGCGGGAAAAACTGTTTTTT. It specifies CASSVGPSLQGAREKLFF.

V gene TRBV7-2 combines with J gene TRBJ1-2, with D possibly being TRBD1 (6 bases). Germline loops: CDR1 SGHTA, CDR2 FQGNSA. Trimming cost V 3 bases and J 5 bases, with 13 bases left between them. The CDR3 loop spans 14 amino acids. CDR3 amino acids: CASSLKGGEYGYTF. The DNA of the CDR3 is TGTGCCAGCAGCTTGAAGGGGGGTGAATATGGCTACACCTTC.